This T cell receptor beta chain originates from a study of T cell responses to AZD1222 COVID-19 vaccine (dated by TCRdb to about 2021). Study-wide context: TCR sequencing was performed for some 250 trial participants, of whom about 200 were given two doses of AZD1222 and some 26 were given two doses of MenACWY control vaccine. Trial participants were enrolled by age into subgroups of 18-55, 56-69 and 70-plus years, and around 140, 26 and 57 TCR-sequenced participants, respectively, were included in these subgroups.

The CDR3 regions of human TCRbeta chains were analyzed by immunosequencing. The authors processed their data as follows. TCRs in the repertoires were matched against a reference library of SARS-CoV-2-specific TCRs that had been generated with the MIRA antigen-specificity platform. Breadth was defined as the fraction of unique TCRs that were SARS-CoV-2-associated, and depth was defined as the fraction of total T cells that were SARS-CoV-2-associated. Using the MIRA data, each spike-specific TCR was assigned both to the spike region to which the TCR was reactive and to a CD4 or CD8 class. Log10-transformed breadth and depth values were compared by one-way ANOVA with Sidak's multiple comparisons tests. TCRdb took over this immuneACCESS table, retaining in-frame rearrangements with V and J assigned. Such tables are incomplete; in checked studies, under half of the missing clones stem from an unresolved V gene, and the remainder is unexplained. V and J calls and clone size are given by that table; D and trimming were obtained from the DNA. For this sample there are roughly 77,000 clones; 92% appear just once. The ten largest clonotypes hold roughly 4.7% of the sample.

The sample's time point, from its label and the paper: about 28 days (+/-7) after the second vaccine dose. AZD1222 recipients with second doses at about 4 weeks or about 12 weeks were pooled, because spike-specific TCR depth and breadth did not differ between schedules. Vaccinee samples came from UK trials COV001 and COV002, including a single-blind randomized controlled phase 2/3 trial of AZD1222 (ChAdOx1 nCoV-19) in healthy adults. Trial participant PBMC samples were collected at day 0 and day 28 after the second dose for TCRbeta chain sequencing. Note on this clone: The clone's antigen remains unknown. Base qualities are missing; no much larger clone stands one base away.

Paper-wide results and their limitations: Participants were mostly white British, with more females than males. The authors suggested clonal diversity may have been underestimated. In the small 56-69-year group, the increase in depth fell short of significance, most likely because of low power. Conclusions about previously exposed vaccinees are limited, since just five to seven AZD1222 recipients were seropositive for SARS-CoV-2 at baseline. The whole spike protein was spanned by vaccine-associated CD4 TCRs, and dominant responses were seen in regions 160-218 and 743-854. Epitopes outside the regions mutated in the B.1.351 and B.1.1.7 variants were reportedly recognized by nearly half of the unique spike-specific TCRs. After two AZD1222 doses, spike-specific TCR breadth and depth were significantly higher than at day 0 and than in MenACWY recipients. Because no day 14 peak-response samples were available, repertoires were characterized only after the peak T cell response.

The starting material was peripheral blood, obtained 28 days after the second AZD1222 dose. The clonotype was recovered from an adult who received the AZD1222 COVID-19 vaccine.

The CDR3 protein: CASRGTGGSYNEQFF. The sequenced DNA is TGTGCCAGCAGAGGGACAGGAGGCTCCTACAATGAGCAGTTCTTC. This receptor chain uses TRBV27 and TRBJ2-1, with TRBD1 identical over 8 junction bases. The CDR3 runs 15 amino acids, cysteine and phenylalanine included. The kept DNA is CDR3 alone, 45 bases in frame from the first base. Based on the germline V gene (reference sequence), the CDR1 and CDR2 sequences are MNHEY and SMNVEV. Ends trimmed: V by 6 bases, J by 0 bases; bases unmatched to a gene: 4.